This entry lists 25 T cell receptor beta chains sequenced from one sample in a study of T cells in localized non-small cell lung cancer (dated by TCRdb to the early 2020s). Receptors were amplified or captured by the immunoSEQ multiplex PCR assay. TCRdb limited this immuneACCESS table to in-frame rearrangements with V and J called. A share of clones is missing; checked studies link under half to unresolved V genes, and the rest is unexplained. The sample has some 2,000 clones on record, about a quarter of them singletons. The ten most abundant clones make up about 15% of the sample. Sequencing was performed on normal lung tissue next to the tumor, taken before any cancer treatment. The receptors shown here come from a female donor over 55 with stage I lung adenocarcinoma.

This rearrangement joins TRBV11-3 to TRBJ1-1, with 7 bases that match TRBD1. Trimming removed 7 bases from V and 0 bases from J; junction bases left unmatched: 8. The CDR3 has 15 amino acids. Germline V lookup: CDR1 SGHNT, CDR2 YENEEA. The CDR3 spells CASIGTASMNTEAFF. The CDR3 nucleotides read TGTGCCAGCATTGGGACAGCTAGTATGAACACTGAAGCTTTCTTT. The full variable domain, in which reference TRBV11-3 and TRBJ1-1 provide the parts outside the CDR3, is EAGVVQSPRYKIIEKKQPVAFWCNPISGHNTLYWYLQNLGQGPELLIRYENEEAVDDSQLPKDRFSAERLKGVDSTLKIQPAELGDSAVYLCASIGTASMNTEAFFGQGTRLTVV.

The chain couples TRBV9 to TRBJ2-6, with unresolved D. Germline CDR1 reads SGDLS; CDR2 reads YYNGEE. The CDR3 runs 16 residues. The germline V and J ends were trimmed by 2 bases and 0 bases, with 9 bases remaining between them. The CDR3 is CASSVRRISGANVLTF. The CDR3 region has the DNA TGTGCCAGCAGCGTTCGGCGGATCTCTGGGGCCAACGTCCTGACTTTC.

This sequence joins TRBV30 and TRBJ1-1, with D unresolved. CDR1 and CDR2 (germline): GTSNPN, SVGIG (reference sequence). This CDR3 has 13 amino acids. The ends were cut back, 0 bases at V and 1 base at J, with 6 bases in the middle. CDR3 residues: CAWSVHQNTEAFF. Written as DNA, the CDR3 is TGTGCCTGGAGTGTACACCAGAACACTGAAGCTTTCTTT.

The chain uses TRBV28 and TRBJ2-1; 10 nucleotides match TRBD1. CDR3 size: 15 residues. The junction had 3 bases not matched to a gene; V was cut back by 4 bases and J by 3 bases. Germline V gene lookup returns CDR1 MDHEN and CDR2 SYDVKM. The DNA of the CDR3 is TGTGCCAGCAGTTCCGGGACAGGGGACTACAATGAGCAGTTCTTC. This codes for CASSSGTGDYNEQFF.

In this sample, this clone turned up a few times. V gene TRBV28 combines with J gene TRBJ1-5; 7 nucleotides agree with TRBD1. This CDR3 contains 14 residues. The ends lost 4 bases at V and 0 bases at J; junction bases unmatched: 0. Germline lookup yields CDR1 MDHEN and CDR2 SYDVKM. The DNA for the CDR3 is TGTGCCAGCAGTTCAGGGGGTAGCAATCAGCCCCAGCATTTT. It is translated as CASSSGGSNQPQHF.

The chain couples TRBV19 to TRBJ1-1; D is perhaps TRBD1 (6 bases). The CDR3 loop spans 14 amino acids. Deletions cut 6 bases from V and 5 bases from J, with 16 bases between. Germline assignment: CDR1 LNHDA and CDR2 SQIVND (reference sequence). The CDR3 sequence is CASRGARVWTEAFF. In DNA, the CDR3 is TGTGCCAGTAGGGGGGCCAGGGTTTGGACTGAAGCTTTCTTT.

The chain employs TRBV25-1 and TRBJ2-2, with 7 bases fitting TRBD2. The germline gives CDR1 MGHDK, CDR2 SYGVNS. The CDR3 sequence is 14 residues long. The V segment lost 0 bases and the J segment 5 bases; nucleotides outside the gene matches: 0. CDR3 protein: CASSEYGGTGELFF. The DNA of the CDR3 is TGTGCCAGCAGTGAATACGGGGGGACCGGGGAGCTGTTTTTT.

This clone turned up a few times. This sequence joins TRBV29-1 and TRBJ1-2, with TRBD1 as a possible D gene (6 bases). The CDR3 covers 13 residues. V was shortened by 6 bases and J by 3 bases, with 14 bases between the two germline ends. Germline CDR1 and CDR2: SQVTM and ANQGSEA. As DNA, the CDR3 is TGCAGCGTCCTGGAACAGGGTGACTATGGCTACACCTTC. Its translation is CSVLEQGDYGYTF.

This clone is labeled medium-sized. The rearrangement uses TRBV6-8 and TRBJ2-5, with D unresolved. The germline V gene encodes CDR1 MNHGY and CDR2 SAAAGT. The CDR3 is made up of 12 amino acids. The ends were cut back, 2 bases at V and 9 bases at J, with 10 bases in the middle. This CDR3 reads CASSYGFTPQYF. CDR3 nucleotide sequence: TGTGCCAGCAGTTACGGGTTTACGCCCCAGTACTTC.

The chain carries TRBV15 and TRBJ1-5; tentative D call: TRBD1 (6 bases). Germline lookup yields CDR1 LNHNV and CDR2 YYDKDF (reference sequence). Trimming pared 1 base from V and 7 bases from J, leaving 14 bases between. The length of the CDR3 is 15 residues. CDR3 residues: CATSRVGRGGQPQHF. The CDR3 region has the DNA TGTGCCACCAGCAGAGTAGGCAGGGGAGGACAGCCCCAGCATTTT.

By proportion, this clone is medium-sized (0.01 to 0.1%). Written as DNA, the CDR3 is TGCGCCAGCAGCCAAGAGCATCGTTCGGATGAGCAGTTCTTC. It encodes CASSQEHRSDEQFF. This chain connects TRBV1 to TRBJ2-1; the D call TRBD2 from the table was never checked on the DNA. TRBV1 is a documented pseudogene. This CDR3 is built from 14 residues.

In DNA, the CDR3 is TGCGCCAGCAACGGTAGAGGGACACTATCTAACTACAATGAGCAGTTCTTC. Translation: CASNGRGTLSNYNEQFF. V is TRBV5-1 and J is TRBJ2-1; perhaps TRBD1 as D (6 bases). The CDR3 runs to 17 residues. The ends were cut back, 6 bases at V and 3 bases at J, with 22 bases in the middle. Germline loops: CDR1 SGHRS, CDR2 YFSETQ. The full variable domain, rest sourced from reference TRBV5-1 and TRBJ2-1, is KAGVTQTPRYLIKTRGQQVTLSCSPISGHRSVSWYQQTPGQGLQFLFEYFSETQRNKGNFPGRFSGRQFSNSRSEMNVSTLELGDSALYLCASNGRGTLSNYNEQFFGPGTRLTVL.

This clone has just a few counts. V and J are TRBV6-8 and TRBJ2-5, with D perhaps TRBD2 (5 bases). The CDR3 length is 14 residues. The germline CDR1 and CDR2 sequences are MNHGY and SAAAGT. Trimming pared 8 bases from V and 0 bases from J, leaving 13 bases between. Written as DNA, the CDR3 is TGTGCCAGCGGTAGCTACGGGAACCAAGAGACCCAGTACTTC. It yields the protein CASGSYGNQETQYF.

The V call is TRBV29-1, the J call TRBJ1-4; 7 nucleotides match TRBD1. There are 18 residues in the CDR3. The V and J ends lost 5 bases and 0 bases, in that order; junction bases with no gene match: 15. Germline V gene data show CDR1 as SQVTM and CDR2 as ANQGSEA. CDR3 residues: CSVPQPSGQDPTNEKLFF. DNA for the CDR3: TGCAGCGTTCCCCAGCCCTCCGGACAGGACCCAACTAATGAAAAACTGTTTTTT.

Sample share makes this clone medium-sized. The rearrangement joins TRBV11-3 to TRBJ1-1; 9 bases match TRBD1. Germline V gene sequence: CDR1 SGHNT, CDR2 YENEEA. The trim removed 6 bases at V and 4 bases at J, leaving 9 bases unmatched. There are 15 residues in the CDR3. CDR3 DNA: TGTGCCAGCAGTCAAGGGGACAGGGCGGGCACTGAAGCTTTCTTT. It encodes CASSQGDRAGTEAFF.

This clone was observed a few times. CDR3 loop: CASSEESATDTQYF. The CDR3 nucleotides read TGTGCCAGCAGTGAAGAATCAGCCACAGATACGCAGTATTTT. The J gene is TRBJ2-3, the V gene TRBV9, with D uncertain. V was clipped by 5 bases and J by 2 bases, with 12 bases between them. CDR1 and CDR2 (germline): SGDLS, YYNGEE. This CDR3 contains 14 residues.

This clone was seen a few times. The rearrangement links TRBV9 to TRBJ1-4; 8 nucleotides line up with TRBD1. V dropped 4 bases and J dropped 5; count of bases not matched to a gene: 7. The V gene's germline CDR1 is SGDLS and CDR2 YYNGEE. This CDR3 has 15 residues. This CDR3 is CASSPLDRENEKLFF. The CDR3 DNA is TGTGCCAGCAGCCCGTTGGACAGGGAGAATGAAAAACTGTTTTTT.

The V call is TRBV19, the J call TRBJ2-3; TRBD1 might be the D (6 bases). Per the germline V gene, CDR1 is LNHDA and CDR2 is SQIVND (reference sequence). Between the trimmed V and J ends, which lost 5 bases and 2 bases, there was a span of 23 bases. The CDR3 consists of 18 residues. The CDR3, as DNA: TGTGCCAGTAGTCCTTGGAACAGGGTGGTGGGTAACACAGATACGCAGTATTTT. This translates into CASSPWNRVVGNTDTQYF.

This clone was seen more than once but under ten times. The CDR3 region has the DNA TGTGCCAGCAGCTTAGTGGGGACTAGCCCCTACAATGAGCAGTTCTTC. This gives the protein CASSLVGTSPYNEQFF. This chain uses TRBV11-3 with TRBJ2-1, with 9 bases identical to TRBD2. The length of the CDR3 is 16 residues. V gave up 1 base and J gave up 2 bases; unmatched junction bases: 3. From germline, CDR1 is SGHNT and CDR2 YENEEA.

This clone is a singleton in its sample. The CDR3 is CASSQVRDAFHQETQYF. The CDR3 nucleotides read TGTGCCAGCAGCCAAGTCCGGGACGCCTTCCACCAAGAGACCCAGTACTTC. This sequence joins TRBV14 and TRBJ2-5; D assignment may be TRBD1 or TRBD2 (5 bases each). V shed 1 base and J shed 0 bases, with 15 bases lying between them. Germline loops: CDR1 SGHDN, CDR2 FVKESK. The CDR3 is made up of 17 amino acids.

A few counts support this clone. The chain carries TRBV5-1 and TRBJ2-1; 13 bases are shared with TRBD2. Germline V gene sequence: CDR1 SGHRS, CDR2 YFSETQ. The CDR3 has 15 residues. J was trimmed by 6 bases and V by 4 bases; bases with no gene match: 4. Here the CDR3 DNA reads TGCGCCAGCAGCCAGACTAGCGGGGGGACCAATGAGCAGTTCTTC. Protein sequence: CASSQTSGGTNEQFF.

The chain employs TRBV11-3 and TRBJ1-1, with 11 positions matching TRBD1. Trimming took 6 bases from V and 10 from J; bases not matched to a gene: 13. The germline CDR1 and CDR2 sequences are SGHNT and YENEEA. The CDR3 runs 15 residues. The CDR3 is CASSPTGTGGRGAFF. The CDR3 bases are TGTGCCAGCAGTCCAACCGGGACAGGGGGTCGTGGAGCTTTCTTT.

V usage is TRBV19 and J usage is TRBJ1-5; 11 positions match TRBD1. This CDR3 region has 16 residues. Germline V gives CDR1 LNHDA, CDR2 SQIVND (reference sequence). Trimming cost V 7 bases and J 11 bases; bases outside gene matches: 16. In DNA form, the CDR3 reads TGTGCCAGTAATTCCCTGGGACAGGGGGGAGCTCGGGCCCAGCATTTT. This sequence encodes CASNSLGQGGARAQHF.

The table lists this clone with a few counts. This rearrangement joins TRBV6-8 to TRBJ2-3, with TRBD2 as a possible D gene (6 bases). The CDR3 is 14 amino acids. Germline V CDR1 and CDR2: MNHGY, SAAAGT. V was cut by 5 bases and J by 1 base, with 10 bases left in between. This chain's CDR3 is CASSAGLRTDTQYF. DNA of the CDR3: TGTGCCAGCAGTGCGGGACTCCGCACAGATACGCAGTATTTT.

The rearrangement joins TRBV28 to TRBJ1-2; 9 bases fit TRBD1. Germline assignment: CDR1 MDHEN and CDR2 SYDVKM. V shed 3 bases and J 4 bases; nucleotides not matched to a gene: 9. CDR3 length: 16 amino acids. DNA of the CDR3: TGTGCCAGCAGTTTCTCTTTACAGGGGGCGCGCTATGGCTACACCTTC. Translation: CASSFSLQGARYGYTF.